This entry is about one TCR beta chain. As yet, its antigen is unknown. The data derive from a study of OX40 agonist ivuxolimab in advanced cancers. Looking at the study overall: One patient with hepatocellular carcinoma and two with cutaneous melanoma, three in all, had partial responses.

The repertoire was sequenced with immunoSEQ multiplex PCR; TCRdb's copy has only in-frame clones and lacks some. Here the sample spans 70,000 to 90,000 clones, 85% to 90% being singletons. Researchers took blood at baseline, on cycle 4 day 1, and on cycle 7 day 1. Study-level findings and limits: Some nonresponders also had low normalized T-cell clonal expansion.

CDR3 length: 16 residues. The germline V gene encodes CDR1 SNHLY and CDR2 FYNNEI. J lost 1 base, V lost 0 bases, and 5 bases had no gene match. This specimen consisted of CD4+ or CD8+ T cells sorted from blood, obtained in a trial of the OX40 agonist ivuxolimab. The TCR originated in an adult with an advanced solid tumor such as melanoma, head and neck, liver or kidney cancer. V is TRBV2 and J is TRBJ1-1; 7 bases map to TRBD1. The CDR3 sequence is CASSEALGTANTEAFF. The DNA for the CDR3 is TGTGCCAGCAGTGAAGCGCTTGGGACAGCGAACACTGAAGCTTTCTTT.